This is a list of T cell receptor beta chains from one sample in a study of CD8 T cells in ankylosing spondylitis. TCRdb fed the 5' RACE reads into MiXCR, producing one record per CDR3 protein. This sample has just under 550,000 distinct CDR3 sequences, with roughly 13% found just once. Sequenced: blood, either unsorted or a sorted T cell fraction (not recorded which). Source of these receptors: a male donor with ankylosing spondylitis. The CDR3 runs from the conserved cysteine through the conserved F or W. Fields, in order: V gene, J gene, clone size, D gene, CDR3 protein, CDR3 DNA. D genes are given only for firm matches. Clone size is not always given. Where it is, it says once, few, many or a class for expanded clones.

v_gene: TRBV7-8
j_gene: TRBJ2-7
abundance: NA
d_gene: NA
CDR3aa: CASSFLRGEKKSYEQYF
CDR3nt: TGTGCCAGCAGCTTCCTGAGGGGGGAAAAGAAGTCCTACGAGCAGTACTTC

v_gene: TRBV19
j_gene: TRBJ2-1
abundance: NA
d_gene: TRBD2
CDR3aa: CASSKRENYNEQFF
CDR3nt: TGTGCCAGTAGCAAGCGGGAGAACTACAATGAGCAGTTCTTC

v_gene: TRBV27
j_gene: TRBJ2-7
abundance: NA
d_gene: NA
CDR3aa: CASSRTTLSYEQYF
CDR3nt: TGTGCCAGCAGCCGGACTACCCTCTCCTACGAGCAGTACTTC

v_gene: TRBV12-3/TRBV12-4
j_gene: TRBJ1-2
abundance: NA
d_gene: NA
CDR3aa: CASSLDFRPAGGYTF
CDR3nt: TGTGCCAGCAGTTTGGATTTTCGGCCAGCGGGCGGCTACACCTTC

v_gene: TRBV7-2
j_gene: TRBJ1-1
abundance: NA
d_gene: NA
CDR3aa: CASSAVLGGTEAFF
CDR3nt: TGTGCCAGCAGTGCGGTTTTGGGGGGCACTGAAGCTTTCTTT

v_gene: TRBV20-1
j_gene: TRBJ1-6
abundance: NA
d_gene: NA
CDR3aa: CSARAEPLHF
CDR3nt: TGCAGTGCTAGGGCGGAGCCCCTCCACTTT

v_gene: TRBV5-1
j_gene: TRBJ1-6
abundance: many
d_gene: NA
CDR3aa: CASSLAVESSYNSPLHF
CDR3nt: TGCGCCAGCAGCTTGGCCGTCGAAAGCTCCTATAATTCACCCCTCCACTTT

v_gene: TRBV11-1
j_gene: TRBJ2-1
abundance: few
d_gene: NA
CDR3aa: CASSRLGGTLGTVGSYNEQFF
CDR3nt: TGTGCCAGCAGCCGACTGGGGGGGACCTTAGGGACAGTTGGATCCTACAATGAGCAGTTCTTC

v_gene: TRBV12-3/TRBV12-4
j_gene: TRBJ2-6
abundance: few
d_gene: NA
CDR3aa: CASSLTWSGANVLTF
CDR3nt: TGTGCCAGCAGTTTAACCTGGTCTGGGGCCAACGTCCTGACTTTC

v_gene: TRBV4-2
j_gene: TRBJ1-4
abundance: few
d_gene: NA
CDR3aa: CASSQDLTDGEKLFF
CDR3nt: TGTGCCAGCAGCCAAGACTTGACGGACGGTGAAAAACTGTTTTTT

v_gene: TRBV10-1
j_gene: TRBJ1-1
abundance: few
d_gene: NA
CDR3aa: CASSSNWDGEAFF
CDR3nt: TGCGCCAGCAGTTCCAACTGGGACGGTGAAGCTTTCTTT

v_gene: TRBV10-3
j_gene: TRBJ1-2
abundance: few
d_gene: NA
CDR3aa: CASHEAGGAFNGYTF
CDR3nt: TGTGCCTCACATGAGGCAGGAGGGGCTTTTAATGGCTACACCTTC

v_gene: TRBV27
j_gene: TRBJ2-2
abundance: NA
d_gene: TRBD2
CDR3aa: CASRRRLAERNTGELFF
CDR3nt: TGTGCCAGCAGGAGGAGACTAGCGGAGCGGAACACCGGGGAGCTGTTTTTT

v_gene: TRBV10-2
j_gene: TRBJ2-2
abundance: few
d_gene: TRBD2
CDR3aa: CASTEGLAGVVTGELFF
CDR3nt: TGCGCCAGCACCGAGGGACTAGCGGGAGTTGTCACCGGGGAGCTGTTTTTT

v_gene: TRBV30
j_gene: TRBJ2-1
abundance: NA
d_gene: TRBD2
CDR3aa: CAWGTSVSYNEQFF
CDR3nt: TGTGCCTGGGGGACTAGCGTGTCCTACAATGAGCAGTTCTTC

v_gene: TRBV4-2
j_gene: TRBJ2-1
abundance: few
d_gene: TRBD2
CDR3aa: CASSHTLYPGGLRASSYNEQFF
CDR3nt: TGTGCCAGCAGCCATACCCTATATCCGGGAGGACTTCGTGCGAGCTCCTACAATGAGCAGTTCTTC

v_gene: TRBV2
j_gene: TRBJ2-2
abundance: NA
d_gene: NA
CDR3aa: CASNPRRALTGELFF
CDR3nt: TGTGCCAGCAATCCACGGCGGGCCCTCACCGGGGAGCTGTTTTTT

v_gene: TRBV7-9
j_gene: TRBJ2-7
abundance: NA
d_gene: NA
CDR3aa: CASSLAGAWEQYF
CDR3nt: TGTGCCAGCAGCTTAGCGGGGGCCTGGGAGCAGTACTTC

v_gene: TRBV10-3
j_gene: TRBJ1-5
abundance: many
d_gene: NA
CDR3aa: CAISLSETQPQHF
CDR3nt: TGTGCCATCAGCCTATCTGAAACCCAGCCCCAGCATTTT

v_gene: TRBV12-3/TRBV12-4
j_gene: TRBJ2-1
abundance: many
d_gene: NA
CDR3aa: CASSFQTGPIGDNEQFF
CDR3nt: TGTGCCAGCAGTTTTCAGACGGGACCTATCGGTGACAATGAGCAGTTCTTC

v_gene: TRBV5-1
j_gene: TRBJ2-5
abundance: few
d_gene: NA
CDR3aa: CASRRADQETQYF
CDR3nt: TGCGCCAGCCGTCGGGCCGACCAAGAGACCCAGTACTTC

v_gene: TRBV7-8
j_gene: TRBJ2-1
abundance: few
d_gene: NA
CDR3aa: CASSLDLSRAGEQFF
CDR3nt: TGTGCCAGCAGCTTAGATCTCTCCCGAGCGGGTGAGCAGTTCTTC

v_gene: TRBV5-1
j_gene: TRBJ2-2
abundance: many
d_gene: NA
CDR3aa: CASSLMNTGELFF
CDR3nt: TGCGCCAGCAGCCTCATGAACACCGGGGAGCTGTTTTTT

v_gene: TRBV20-1
j_gene: TRBJ2-1
abundance: few
d_gene: TRBD1
CDR3aa: CSARDRPKNEQFF
CDR3nt: TGCAGTGCACGGGACAGGCCAAAAAATGAGCAGTTCTTC

v_gene: TRBV5-5
j_gene: TRBJ1-2
abundance: few
d_gene: TRBD1
CDR3aa: CASSLTPGQGSNYGYTF
CDR3nt: TGTGCCAGCAGCTTAACCCCGGGACAGGGATCAAACTATGGCTACACCTTC

v_gene: TRBV4-2
j_gene: TRBJ2-3
abundance: NA
d_gene: NA
CDR3aa: CASSQDPRRGTQF
CDR3nt: TGTGCCAGCAGCCAAGACCCTCGGAGAGGCACGCAATTT

v_gene: TRBV27
j_gene: TRBJ2-3
abundance: many
d_gene: NA
CDR3aa: CASSLSRDWPDTQYF
CDR3nt: TGTGCCAGCAGTTTATCGCGGGATTGGCCAGATACGCAGTATTTT

v_gene: TRBV20-1
j_gene: TRBJ2-1
abundance: many
d_gene: NA
CDR3aa: CSARDFAGISYNEQFF
CDR3nt: TGCAGTGCTAGAGATTTCGCGGGGATCTCCTACAATGAGCAGTTCTTC

v_gene: TRBV5-1
j_gene: TRBJ2-2
abundance: NA
d_gene: NA
CDR3aa: CASSYGQPNTGELFF
CDR3nt: TGCGCCAGCAGCTATGGACAGCCCAACACCGGGGAGCTGTTTTTT

v_gene: TRBV12-3/TRBV12-4
j_gene: TRBJ1-5
abundance: few
d_gene: TRBD1
CDR3aa: CASSLKGGVGNQPQHF
CDR3nt: TGTGCCAGCAGTTTAAAAGGGGGCGTTGGCAATCAGCCCCAGCATTTT

v_gene: TRBV7-7
j_gene: TRBJ2-5
abundance: few
d_gene: NA
CDR3aa: CASSSWGLETQYF
CDR3nt: TGTGCCAGCAGCTCGTGGGGTTTAGAGACCCAGTACTTC

v_gene: TRBV7-2
j_gene: TRBJ1-2
abundance: many
d_gene: NA
CDR3aa: CASSSLDGANYGYTF
CDR3nt: TGTGCCAGCAGCTCCCTGGACGGAGCTAACTATGGCTACACCTTC

v_gene: TRBV5-6
j_gene: TRBJ2-7
abundance: NA
d_gene: TRBD2
CDR3aa: CASRTWGTKRVEQYF
CDR3nt: TGTGCCAGCAGGACCTGGGGGACTAAGAGGGTCGAGCAGTACTTC

v_gene: TRBV20-1
j_gene: TRBJ2-1
abundance: NA
d_gene: TRBD2
CDR3aa: CSARDRTSGDYNEQFF
CDR3nt: TGCAGTGCTAGAGATCGGACTAGCGGGGATTACAATGAGCAGTTCTTC

v_gene: TRBV20-1
j_gene: TRBJ1-5
abundance: few
d_gene: NA
CDR3aa: CSARDQIGGSNQPQHF
CDR3nt: TGCAGTGCTAGAGACCAAATAGGGGGAAGCAATCAGCCCCAGCATTTT

v_gene: TRBV20-1
j_gene: TRBJ1-1
abundance: NA
d_gene: NA
CDR3aa: CSASGQDGTEAFF
CDR3nt: TGCAGTGCTAGTGGGCAGGATGGCACTGAAGCTTTCTTT

v_gene: TRBV19
j_gene: TRBJ2-1
abundance: few
d_gene: NA
CDR3aa: CASSLTGDLRNEQFF
CDR3nt: TGTGCCAGTAGCCTGACCGGGGATTTACGGAATGAGCAGTTCTTC

v_gene: TRBV5-1
j_gene: TRBJ2-2
abundance: many
d_gene: TRBD2
CDR3aa: CASRSERGHEELFF
CDR3nt: TGCGCCAGCAGATCCGAGCGGGGCCACGAGGAGCTGTTTTTT

v_gene: TRBV12-3/TRBV12-4
j_gene: TRBJ1-1
abundance: many
d_gene: NA
CDR3aa: CASSFKQLNTEAFF
CDR3nt: TGTGCCAGCAGTTTCAAGCAGTTGAACACTGAAGCTTTCTTT

v_gene: TRBV24-1
j_gene: TRBJ2-5
abundance: NA
d_gene: TRBD2
CDR3aa: CATSDQGLAGGETQYF
CDR3nt: TGTGCCACCAGTGACCAGGGACTAGCGGGAGGAGAGACCCAGTACTTC

v_gene: TRBV7-9
j_gene: TRBJ1-2
abundance: NA
d_gene: NA
CDR3aa: CASSLYSDYGYTF
CDR3nt: TGTGCCAGCAGCTTATACAGCGACTATGGCTACACCTTC

v_gene: TRBV20-1
j_gene: TRBJ2-5
abundance: few
d_gene: TRBD2
CDR3aa: CSATRLAGGRETQYF
CDR3nt: TGCAGTGCTACAAGACTAGCGGGAGGCCGAGAGACCCAGTACTTC

v_gene: TRBV15
j_gene: TRBJ1-6
abundance: few
d_gene: NA
CDR3aa: CATSRDYSPLHF
CDR3nt: TGTGCCACCAGCAGAGATTACTCACCCCTCCACTTT

v_gene: TRBV10-3
j_gene: TRBJ2-1
abundance: few
d_gene: NA
CDR3aa: CAISEQQGYNEQFF
CDR3nt: TGTGCCATCAGTGAACAACAGGGCTACAATGAGCAGTTCTTC

v_gene: TRBV20-1
j_gene: TRBJ2-3
abundance: NA
d_gene: NA
CDR3aa: CSAVGSAISTDTQYF
CDR3nt: TGCAGTGCTGTCGGTAGCGCTATTAGCACAGATACGCAGTATTTT

v_gene: TRBV10-1
j_gene: TRBJ2-7
abundance: few
d_gene: TRBD1
CDR3aa: CASSEGTEGPSSYEQYF
CDR3nt: TGCGCCAGCAGTGAGGGGACAGAGGGTCCAAGCTCCTACGAGCAGTACTTC

v_gene: TRBV5-5
j_gene: TRBJ2-3
abundance: NA
d_gene: NA
CDR3aa: CASSLGPQGTSTDTQYF
CDR3nt: TGTGCCAGCAGCTTAGGGCCACAGGGTACTAGCACAGATACGCAGTATTTT

v_gene: TRBV20-1
j_gene: TRBJ2-1
abundance: few
d_gene: NA
CDR3aa: CSAFLSYEQFF
CDR3nt: TGCAGTGCCTTCCTCTCCTATGAGCAGTTCTTC

v_gene: TRBV5-1
j_gene: TRBJ2-2
abundance: few
d_gene: NA
CDR3aa: CASSLTSGTGELFF
CDR3nt: TGCGCCAGCAGCTTGACCTCGGGCACCGGGGAGCTGTTTTTT